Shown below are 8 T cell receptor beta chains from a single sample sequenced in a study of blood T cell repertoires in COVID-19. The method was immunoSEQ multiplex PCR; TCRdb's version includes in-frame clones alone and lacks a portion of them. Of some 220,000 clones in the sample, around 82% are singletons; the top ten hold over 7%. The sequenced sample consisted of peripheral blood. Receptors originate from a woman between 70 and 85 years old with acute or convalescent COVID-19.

The CDR3 nucleotides read TGTGCCACCAGCAGAGATGCCAGTCAACCCACAGATACGCAGTATTTT. This codes for CATSRDASQPTDTQYF. The chain is built from TRBV15 and TRBJ2-3; D unclear. Germline values: CDR1 LNHNV, CDR2 YYDKDF (reference sequence). The CDR3 contains 16 residues. The ends were cut back, 0 bases at V and 2 bases at J, with 12 bases in the middle.

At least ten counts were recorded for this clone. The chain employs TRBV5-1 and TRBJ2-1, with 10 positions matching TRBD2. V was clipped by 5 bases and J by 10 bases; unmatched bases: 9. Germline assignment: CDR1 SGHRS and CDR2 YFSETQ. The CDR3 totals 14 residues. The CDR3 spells CASRALAGVGEQFF. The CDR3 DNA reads TGCGCCAGCAGAGCTCTAGCGGGGGTGGGCGAGCAGTTCTTC.

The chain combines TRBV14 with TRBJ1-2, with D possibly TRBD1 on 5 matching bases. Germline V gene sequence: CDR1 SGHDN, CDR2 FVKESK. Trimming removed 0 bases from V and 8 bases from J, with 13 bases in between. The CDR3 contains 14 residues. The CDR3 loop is CASSQEGGLWGYTF. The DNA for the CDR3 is TGTGCCAGCAGCCAAGAGGGGGGTTTGTGGGGCTACACCTTC.

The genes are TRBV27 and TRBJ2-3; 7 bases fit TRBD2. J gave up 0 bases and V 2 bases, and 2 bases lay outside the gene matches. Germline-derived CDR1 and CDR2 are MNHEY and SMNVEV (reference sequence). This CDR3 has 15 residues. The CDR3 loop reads CASSLERGSTDTQYF. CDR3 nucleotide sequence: TGTGCCAGCAGTTTAGAGCGGGGAAGCACAGATACGCAGTATTTT.

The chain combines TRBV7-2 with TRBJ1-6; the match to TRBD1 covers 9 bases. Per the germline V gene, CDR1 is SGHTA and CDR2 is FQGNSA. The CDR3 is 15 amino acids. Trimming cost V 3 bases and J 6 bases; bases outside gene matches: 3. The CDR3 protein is CASSLRTGANSPLHF. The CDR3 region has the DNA TGTGCCAGCAGCTTGAGGACAGGGGCTAATTCACCCCTCCACTTT.

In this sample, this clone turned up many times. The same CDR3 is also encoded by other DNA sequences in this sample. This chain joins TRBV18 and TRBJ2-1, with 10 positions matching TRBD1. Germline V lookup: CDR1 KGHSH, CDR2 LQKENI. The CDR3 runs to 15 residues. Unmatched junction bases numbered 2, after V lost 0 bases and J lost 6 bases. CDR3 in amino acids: CASSPPTGGLNEQFF. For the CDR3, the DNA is TGTGCCAGCTCACCACCGACAGGGGGCCTCAATGAGCAGTTCTTC.

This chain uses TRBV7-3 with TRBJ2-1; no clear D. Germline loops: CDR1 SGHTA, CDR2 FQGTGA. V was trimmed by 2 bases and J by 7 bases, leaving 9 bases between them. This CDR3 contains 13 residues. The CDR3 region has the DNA TGTGCCAGCAGCTTAGAATGGCCAAATGAGCAGTTCTTC. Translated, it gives CASSLEWPNEQFF.

The CDR3 sequence: CASSETGTDNSPLHF. As DNA, the CDR3 is TGTGCCAGCAGTGAAACCGGGACAGACAATTCACCCCTCCACTTT. The rearrangement joins TRBV25-1 to TRBJ1-6, with 7 bases fitting TRBD1. This CDR3 is built from 15 residues. Unmatched junction bases numbered 5, after V lost 2 bases and J lost 7 bases. Germline CDR1 MGHDK, CDR2 SYGVNS.